These 5 T cell receptor beta chains originate from one sample sequenced in a study of blood T cell repertoires in COVID-19. The table came from immunoSEQ multiplex PCR; TCRdb's copy has only in-frame clones and leaves some out. The sample contains around 500,000 clones, roughly 85% of which appear only once. Sequenced sample: peripheral blood. The receptor source for this set is a human donor in a cohort sampled during active COVID-19.

The rearrangement joins TRBV7-3 to TRBJ2-3, with a possible D match to TRBD1 (6 bases). Trimming cost V 1 base and J 1 base, with 9 bases left between them. CDR1 is SGHTA and CDR2 is FQGTGA in the germline V gene. This CDR3 comprises 15 residues. The CDR3 bases are TGTGCCAGCAGCTTAAGGGACACAGGCACAGATACGCAGTATTTT. Translated: CASSLRDTGTDTQYF.

The genes are TRBV5-1 and TRBJ2-3, with D unresolved. Germline V gives CDR1 SGHRS, CDR2 YFSETQ. Trimming left V 6 bases short and J 2 bases short, with 19 bases between. The CDR3 loop spans 16 amino acids. CDR3 DNA: TGCGCCAGCAATGTCGTCCCCACCGGAGTCACAGATACGCAGTATTTT. Translating it yields CASNVVPTGVTDTQYF.

Comments on this clone: At the DNA level, this CDR3 is encoded by other sequences in the same sample as well. The gene calls are TRBV28 and TRBJ1-5; 8 bases align to TRBD1. Germline-derived CDR1 and CDR2 are MDHEN and SYDVKM. The CDR3 has 15 amino acids. J was trimmed by 0 bases and V by 5 bases; bases with no gene match: 3. The CDR3 spells CASSPTGASNQPQHF. As DNA, the CDR3 is TGTGCCAGCAGTCCGACAGGGGCTAGCAATCAGCCCCAGCATTTT.

The gene calls are TRBV7-2 and TRBJ2-1, with TRBD2 identical over 10 bases. Unmatched junction bases numbered 6, after V lost 6 bases and J lost 4 bases. Germline lookup yields CDR1 SGHTA and CDR2 FQGNSA. The length of the CDR3 is 15 residues. The CDR3 coding sequence is TGTGCCAGCAGACGTCTAGCGGGAGTATACAATGAGCAGTTCTTC. It is translated as CASRRLAGVYNEQFF.

The gene calls are TRBV5-1 and TRBJ1-1; D is uncertain. The V end was cut by 0 bases, the J end by 8 bases, with 11 bases between. CDR3 length equals 13 residues. Germline-derived CDR1 and CDR2 are SGHRS and YFSETQ. The CDR3 loop reads CASSLVATGEAFF. For the CDR3, the DNA is TGCGCCAGCAGCTTGGTGGCGACGGGAGAAGCTTTCTTT.